Detailed here is one T cell receptor (beta chain). Antigen: not known. CDR1 is MGHRA, CDR2 YSYEKL, per germline. V lost 2 bases, J lost 2 bases, and 3 bases stayed unmatched. The CDR3 covers 14 residues. Primers: 60 Vbeta forward and 13 Jbeta reverse. Generated by immunoSEQ multiplex PCR, the TCRdb table keeps only in-frame clones and is missing some. The sample lists under 200,000 clones; about 80% were seen once. This record comes from a study of cytomegalovirus exposure and HLA in healthy donors. For the study at large: Early on, a data release was issued that held approximately 92 million unique TCRs from HLA-typed donors. General study results and limits: Accurate predictions that matched the HLA-A and HLA-B alleles of most subjects were reportedly made from TCR beta sequences. Common viral pathogens (according to a later analysis) appeared linked to several of the most significant clusters. Looking again later, the authors saw that most CMV-associated TCR beta chains seemed HLA-restricted.

The sequenced sample was PBMCs. The chain employs TRBV4-1 and TRBJ2-7, with 7 bases lining up with TRBD1. The receptor's source is a woman between 45 and 60 years old in good health and CMV-seronegative. The CDR3 DNA follows: TGCGCCAGCAGCCAAAGACAGGGAACCTACGAGCAGTACTTC. It translates to CASSQRQGTYEQYF.